The 19 T cell receptor beta chains below come from one sample, sequenced in a study of CD8 T cells in ankylosing spondylitis. Broader study findings: It appeared that ankylosing spondylitis blood was characterized by a TCR beta motif of roughly 8 highly homologous variants.

MiXCR was run by TCRdb on the 5' RACE reads, yielding one entry per CDR3 protein. The profile shows approximately 400,000 distinct CDR3 sequences, under 20% of them singletons. These TCRs' antigens remain unknown. Sample: blood, either unsorted or a sorted T cell fraction (not recorded which). Receptor source: a male donor with ankylosing spondylitis.

V is TRBV11-2 and J is TRBJ2-3; 11 bases are shared with TRBD2. The CDR3 runs to 16 residues. The V segment lost 4 bases and the J segment 3 bases; nucleotides outside the gene matches: 6. Germline CDR1 and CDR2: SGHAT and FQNNGV. The DNA for the CDR3 is TGTGCCAGCAGCTCCTTAGCGGGAGGGGTGACAGATACGCAGTATTTT. It is translated as CASSSLAGGVTDTQYF.

V is TRBV6-1 and J is TRBJ2-2; 7 bases line up with TRBD1. There are 15 residues in the CDR3. In germline, CDR1 is MNHNS, CDR2 SASEGT. V trimming: 9 bases; J trimming: 3 bases; junction bases outside the gene matches: 10. The CDR3 spells CASRKGQTYTGELFF. In nucleotides, the CDR3 is TGTGCCAGTAGGAAGGGACAGACCTACACCGGGGAGCTGTTTTTT.

This clonotype was counted only a few times. The junction shows a germline mismatch at one end, possibly a read error. The chain employs TRBV20-1 and TRBJ1-3, with TRBD1 matching over 7 bases. This CDR3 region has 16 residues. The V gene's germline CDR1 is DFQATT and CDR2 SNEGSKA (reference sequence). The CDR3 DNA is TGCAGTGCTAGCGCCGGCGTAGGGGGCGAGAGAAACACCATATGTTTT. It specifies CSASAGVGGERNTICF.

This clonotype was detected a few times. The junction shows a germline mismatch at one end, possibly a read error. This chain's CDR3 is CSATASGASSEQYF. The CDR3 DNA is TGCAGTGCTACCGCTAGCGGCGCCTCCTCCGAGCAGTACTTC. This rearrangement joins TRBV20-1 to TRBJ2-7; 7 bases agree with TRBD2. This CDR3 region has 14 residues. Looked up from germline, CDR1 is DFQATT and CDR2 is SNEGSKA (reference sequence).

This clonotype was recorded a few times. The V and J genes are TRBV20-1 and TRBJ2-3, with D unresolved. Per germline, CDR1 DFQATT and CDR2 SNEGSKA (reference sequence). With 1 base removed from V and 3 bases from J, the gap between germline ends came to 8 bases. The length of the CDR3 is 13 residues. CDR3 protein: CSARVLGTDTQYF. CDR3 DNA sequence: TGCAGTGCTAGAGTTCTCGGGACAGATACGCAGTATTTT.

The chain employs TRBV12-3 or TRBV12-4 and TRBJ2-3; D perhaps matches TRBD1 (6 bases). CDR3 length equals 18 residues. Trimming removed 8 bases from V and 4 bases from J, with 28 bases in between. The CDR3 loop is CASGTSGVLGAGADTQYF. The CDR3 DNA reads TGTGCCAGCGGAACTTCCGGGGTACTAGGGGCAGGGGCAGATACGCAGTATTTT.

The chain carries TRBV9 and TRBJ2-5; D is possibly TRBD1 (5 bases). There are 15 residues in the CDR3. Trimming removed 0 bases from V and 1 base from J, with 10 bases in between. Germline CDR1 and CDR2: SGDLS and YYNGEE. CDR3 protein: CASSVGGAPQETQYF. CDR3 in DNA: TGTGCCAGCAGCGTAGGGGGCGCCCCCCAAGAGACCCAGTACTTC.

This clonotype was counted at least ten times. The genes are TRBV12-3 or TRBV12-4 and TRBJ1-6; 7 bases fit TRBD1. V lost 6 bases to trimming and J lost 9 bases; unmatched junction nucleotides: 8. The CDR3 runs to 14 residues. The CDR3: CASRPDREPSPLHF. The CDR3, as DNA: TGTGCCAGCAGACCTGACAGGGAACCTTCACCCCTCCACTTT.

The rearrangement joins TRBV29-1 to TRBJ2-1, with 9 bases lining up with TRBD1. This CDR3 contains 17 residues. After removal of 0 bases from V and 7 bases from J, the junction contained 13 bases not matched to a gene. CDR1 is SQVTM and CDR2 is ANQGSEA in the germline V gene. CDR3 amino acids: CSVEDPINRGQGNEQFF. The CDR3 nucleotides read TGCAGCGTTGAAGACCCTATAAACAGGGGGCAGGGGAATGAGCAGTTCTTC.

The CDR3 DNA follows: TGTGCCAGCAAGTTCCGGGAGACCACAGATACGCAGTATTTT. This sequence encodes CASKFRETTDTQYF. V gene TRBV2 combines with J gene TRBJ2-3, with D possibly being TRBD2 (6 bases). Trimming stripped 7 bases from V and 2 bases from J, with 13 bases between. Germline-derived CDR1 and CDR2 are SNHLY and FYNNEI. This CDR3 region has 14 residues.

The chain couples TRBV18 to TRBJ2-1; D gene uncertain. The CDR3 has 14 residues. The germline V gene has CDR1 KGHSH and CDR2 LQKENI. The ends were cut back, 3 bases at V and 3 bases at J, with 9 bases in the middle. In nucleotides, the CDR3 is TGTGCCAGCTCACCTACTGGGATCTACAATGAGCAGTTCTTC. Translated, it gives CASSPTGIYNEQFF.

This clonotype showed up just a few times. The chain links TRBV27 to TRBJ2-7; D call uncertain. Deletions cut 0 bases from V and 5 bases from J, with 23 bases between. Germline CDR1 MNHEY, CDR2 SMNVEV (reference sequence). This CDR3 spans 18 amino acids. The CDR3 DNA follows: TGTGCCAGCAGTTTATCGGGGTACAGTCGAAATTCATACGACGAGCAGTACTTC. Protein product: CASSLSGYSRNSYDEQYF.

A few counts support this clonotype. This sequence joins TRBV5-1 and TRBJ2-3; 8 bases agree with TRBD1. This CDR3 has 16 amino acids. V shed 3 bases, J shed 0 bases, and the junction held 6 bases outside the gene matches. Germline CDR1 is SGHRS and CDR2 is YFSETQ. The CDR3 reads CASSSGRDRSTDTQYF. The CDR3 DNA is TGCGCCAGCAGCTCCGGAAGGGACAGGAGCACAGATACGCAGTATTTT.

The rearrangement uses TRBV5-1 and TRBJ2-5, with TRBD2 matching 8 bases. Per germline, CDR1 SGHRS and CDR2 YFSETQ. The CDR3 contains 16 residues. Trimming at V came to 4 bases and at J to 4 bases, leaving 12 bases not matched to a gene. Here the CDR3 DNA reads TGCGCCAGCAGCCCAGATGCGCGGGGGGCAGGAGAGACCCAGTACTTC. It encodes CASSPDARGAGETQYF.

The genes are TRBV7-9 and TRBJ1-6, with 8 bases fitting TRBD1. CDR3 length equals 14 residues. V gave up 5 bases and J gave up 7 bases; unmatched junction bases: 4. CDR1 is SEHNR, CDR2 FQNEAQ, per germline (reference sequence). The CDR3 DNA is TGTGCCAGCAGCCGACAGGGGCCGAATTCACCCCTCCACTTT. Residues: CASSRQGPNSPLHF.

A few counts support this clonotype. The chain carries TRBV2 and TRBJ1-6, with unresolved D. Germline CDR1 SNHLY, CDR2 FYNNEI. The V end lost 8 bases, the J end lost 13 bases, and 18 bases lay between the germline ends. This CDR3 is 13 amino acids long. CDR3 protein: CASSVSRGSPLHF. CDR3 nucleotides: TGTGCCAGCTCGGTCTCGCGCGGGTCCCCCCTCCACTTT.

This clonotype was counted a few times. The chain combines TRBV9 with TRBJ2-7; 9 bases match TRBD2. The trim removed 1 base at V and 7 bases at J, leaving 12 bases unmatched. The CDR3 consists of 16 residues. Germline V gives CDR1 SGDLS, CDR2 YYNGEE. CDR3 bases: TGTGCCAGCAGCGTATCACTAGCGGGTTCCACAGCGGAGCAGTACTTC. This codes for CASSVSLAGSTAEQYF.

This rearrangement joins TRBV6-5 to TRBJ1-1, with unresolved D. Germline V gene data show CDR1 as MNHEY and CDR2 as SVGAGI. This CDR3 comprises 14 residues. V shed 4 bases and J shed 6 bases, with 15 bases lying between them. CDR3 residues: CASSLGSFWAEAFF. The DNA for the CDR3 is TGTGCCAGCAGTTTGGGTAGTTTTTGGGCTGAAGCTTTCTTT.

The J gene is TRBJ2-7, the V gene TRBV7-3; D might be TRBD2 (5 bases). Trimming shortened V by 6 bases and J by 2 bases, and 11 bases separated the two germline ends. This CDR3 is built from 13 residues. The germline V gene has CDR1 SGHTA and CDR2 FQGTGA. CDR3 residues: CASRLSGTYEQYF. The CDR3 DNA reads TGTGCCAGCAGACTATCCGGGACCTACGAGCAGTACTTC.